A single sample is the source of the 21 T cell receptor beta chains below, sequenced in a study of T cell repertoires in cytomegalovirus infection. No antigen has been assigned to these receptors. From the reads, TCRdb called clonotypes with MiXCR, one entry per CDR3 protein. The sample shows roughly 160,000 distinct CDR3 sequences, roughly a fifth of them seen only once. The material sequenced was CD8+ T cells from cultured PBMCs, taken from culture after CMV antigen stimulation. Source of these receptors: a human donor in good health (CMV status not recorded). Some clones in this sample may be carry-over from other donors' samples.

The table lists this clonotype with a few counts. The CDR3 nucleotides are TGTGCCATCAGTGAAGGGGCGGGATCCCAGCTATCCTACGAGCAGTACTTC. Its translation: CAISEGAGSQLSYEQYF. The gene calls are TRBV10-3 and TRBJ2-7, with D possibly being TRBD2 (6 bases). This CDR3 has 17 amino acids. Germline CDR1 and CDR2: ENHRY and SYGVKD. V lost 3 bases to trimming and J lost 1 base, with 19 bases between them.

This clonotype occurred a few times. This chain joins TRBV4-3 and TRBJ1-2; no definite D call. CDR1 is LGHNA and CDR2 is YSLEER in the germline V gene. Trimming took off 1 base at V and 2 bases at J, with 11 bases between the two ends. The CDR3 has 15 amino acids. This chain's CDR3 is CASSQVRESNYGYTF. The CDR3 bases are TGCGCCAGCAGCCAAGTGAGGGAATCCAACTATGGCTACACCTTC.

The rearrangement joins TRBV6-5 to TRBJ1-1, with D maybe TRBD1 (5 bases). The V end lost 0 bases, the J end lost 8 bases, and 10 bases lay between the germline ends. This CDR3 has 13 amino acids. Germline V CDR1 and CDR2: MNHEY, SVGAGI. CDR3 protein: CASSYSMGGEAFF. CDR3 nucleotide sequence: TGTGCCAGCAGTTACTCGATGGGGGGGGAAGCTTTCTTT.

The rearrangement joins TRBV29-1 to TRBJ2-5; TRBD2 aligns across 9 bases. Germline CDR1 SQVTM, CDR2 ANQGSEA. The J segment lost 5 bases and the V segment lost 4 bases, leaving 11 bases of the junction unmatched. The CDR3 is made up of 15 amino acids. The DNA of the CDR3 is TGCAGCGTTGGTGTCGAGCGGGGGGTATATGAGACCCAGTACTTC. This encodes CSVGVERGVYETQYF.

This clonotype was seen repeatedly, ten times or more. The chain employs TRBV12-3 or TRBV12-4 and TRBJ2-2; D remains ambiguous. V was shortened by 2 bases and J by 2 bases, with 3 bases between the two germline ends. CDR3 size: 13 residues. This chain's CDR3 is CASSLSNTGELFF. The CDR3 bases are TGTGCCAGCAGTTTATCTAACACCGGGGAGCTGTTTTTT.

This clonotype was seen a handful of times. V and J are TRBV12-3 or TRBV12-4 and TRBJ1-1, with 8 positions matching TRBD1. CDR3 size: 16 residues. J was trimmed by 5 bases and V by 6 bases; bases with no gene match: 14. CDR3 protein: CASRLTYDRGVTEAFF. As DNA, the CDR3 is TGTGCCAGCAGGTTAACCTACGACAGGGGAGTTACTGAAGCTTTCTTT.

This clonotype occurred a few times. The chain employs TRBV10-3 and TRBJ2-2, with D perhaps TRBD1 or TRBD2 (5 bases each). V shed 7 bases and J shed 8 bases, with 14 bases lying between them. The CDR3 is 13 amino acids. Germline V CDR1 and CDR2: ENHRY, SYGVKD. Written as DNA, the CDR3 is TGTGCCATCACAAAGGGACCCGGAGGGGAGCTGTTTTTT. Protein product: CAITKGPGGELFF.

This clonotype has just a few counts. This chain links TRBV4-1 with TRBJ2-5, with 13 bases fitting TRBD2. Unmatched junction bases numbered 0, after V lost 1 base and J lost 7 bases. This CDR3 is built from 14 residues. Germline-derived CDR1 and CDR2 are MGHRA and YSYEKL. CDR3: CASSQGTSGGTQYF. The CDR3 DNA follows: TGCGCCAGCAGCCAAGGGACTAGCGGGGGGACCCAGTACTTC.

The rearrangement uses TRBV20-1 and TRBJ2-5; D is possibly TRBD2 (6 bases). The CDR3 covers 10 residues. The V and J ends lost 5 bases and 14 bases respectively, with 15 bases between them. The germline V gene has CDR1 DFQATT and CDR2 SNEGSKA (reference sequence). Written as DNA, the CDR3 is TGCAGTGCTTTTAGCGGAGAGCCTTACTTC. It specifies CSAFSGEPYF.

This clonotype was seen a handful of times. V and J are TRBV6-8 and TRBJ1-1; D unresolved. The length of the CDR3 is 13 residues. V was cut by 7 bases and J by 1 base, with 10 bases left in between. Germline assignment: CDR1 MNHGY and CDR2 SAAAGT. CDR3 sequence (DNA): TGTGCCAGCATTAAAGGATGGAACACTGAAGCTTTCTTT. Protein: CASIKGWNTEAFF.

This clonotype showed up just a few times. The V and J genes are TRBV4-1 and TRBJ1-6; 7 nucleotides agree with TRBD1. Per germline, CDR1 MGHRA and CDR2 YSYEKL. CDR3 size: 16 residues. V dropped 3 bases and J dropped 4; count of bases not matched to a gene: 6. CDR3 sequence: CASSQRGTDYNSPLHF. As DNA, the CDR3 is TGCGCCAGCAGCCAGCGCGGGACAGATTATAATTCACCCCTCCACTTT.

The chain employs TRBV30 and TRBJ1-1; no reliable D call. Germline assignment: CDR1 GTSNPN and CDR2 SVGIG (reference sequence). Trimming left V 0 bases short and J 1 base short, with 6 bases between. The CDR3 runs 13 residues. CDR3 sequence reads: CAWSVLGNTEAFF. CDR3 bases: TGTGCCTGGAGTGTACTGGGGAACACTGAAGCTTTCTTT.

This clonotype was detected ten times or more. The rearrangement joins TRBV7-9 to TRBJ2-7, with 11 bases aligning to TRBD1. From germline, CDR1 is SEHNR and CDR2 FQNEAQ (reference sequence). The CDR3 is 15 residues long. Trimming cost V 5 bases and J 1 base; bases outside gene matches: 4. CDR3 DNA sequence: TGTGCCAGCAGCCACCGGGACAGGGGGTCCTACGAGCAGTACTTC. It translates to CASSHRDRGSYEQYF.

This clonotype came up once. J is TRBJ1-5 and V is TRBV19; 9 bases fit TRBD1. With 7 bases clipped from V and 4 bases from J, the junction kept 5 bases outside the gene matches. The CDR3 has 14 amino acids. CDR1 and CDR2 (germline): LNHDA, SQIVND (reference sequence). The CDR3 DNA is TGTGCCAGTATCGGACAGGGGAGGAATCAGCCCCAGCATTTT. Translated: CASIGQGRNQPQHF. The whole variable domain, remainder taken from reference TRBV19 and TRBJ1-5, is DGGITQSPKYLFRKEGQNVTLSCEQNLNHDAMYWYRQDPGQGLRLIYYSQIVNDFQKGDIAEGYSVSREKKESFPLTVTSAQKNPTAFYLCASIGQGRNQPQHFGDGTRLSIL.

This clonotype was counted between two and nine times. The V and J genes are TRBV7-9 and TRBJ2-1, with 11 bases aligning to TRBD2. The CDR3 has 15 amino acids. Trimming cost V 4 bases and J 5 bases; bases outside gene matches: 4. Germline lookup yields CDR1 SEHNR and CDR2 FQNEAQ (reference sequence). Written as DNA, the CDR3 is TGTGCCAGCAGCTCCGCTAGCGGGGGGAACAATGAGCAGTTCTTC. This codes for CASSSASGGNNEQFF.

This sequence joins TRBV11-1 and TRBJ2-7; D unresolved. Germline V gives CDR1 SGHAT, CDR2 FQDESV (reference sequence). This CDR3 has 14 amino acids. V was shortened by 7 bases and J by 3 bases, with 16 bases between the two germline ends. In DNA form, the CDR3 reads TGTGCCAGCACCTACGGCGCAGCCGACTACGAGCAGTACTTC. As protein: CASTYGAADYEQYF.

The J gene is TRBJ2-7, the V gene TRBV12-3 or TRBV12-4, with D possibly TRBD1 on 6 matching bases. This CDR3 has 13 amino acids. Trimming cost V 3 bases and J 5 bases, with 11 bases left between them. CDR3 in amino acids: CASSLQGSHEQYF. The CDR3 bases are TGTGCCAGCAGTTTGCAGGGGTCCCACGAGCAGTACTTC.

This clonotype showed up just a few times. The chain couples TRBV19 to TRBJ1-1; 7 nucleotides agree with TRBD1. J gave up 4 bases and V 5 bases, and 7 bases lay outside the gene matches. The V gene's germline CDR1 is LNHDA and CDR2 SQIVND (reference sequence). This CDR3 has 14 residues. The CDR3 coding sequence is TGTGCCAGTAGTTTTTTGACAGGGATCACTGAAGCTTTCTTT. Protein sequence: CASSFLTGITEAFF. The complete variable domain, with remaining parts taken from reference TRBV19 and TRBJ1-1, reads DGGITQSPKYLFRKEGQNVTLSCEQNLNHDAMYWYRQDPGQGLRLIYYSQIVNDFQKGDIAEGYSVSREKKESFPLTVTSAQKNPTAFYLCASSFLTGITEAFFGQGTRLTVV.

V and J are TRBV4-1 and TRBJ1-2; D unclear. The V gene lost 0 bases and the J gene lost 7 bases, with 12 bases spanning the gap. Germline V gene sequence: CDR1 MGHRA, CDR2 YSYEKL. CDR3 length: 14 residues. The CDR3 spells CASSQDPAVSGYTF. CDR3 sequence (DNA): TGCGCCAGCAGCCAAGATCCGGCAGTGAGTGGCTACACCTTC.

This clonotype was seen more than once but under ten times. The chain is built from TRBV9 and TRBJ1-1; 8 bases align to TRBD1. The J segment lost 6 bases and the V segment lost 0 bases, leaving 1 base of the junction unmatched. This CDR3 contains 13 residues. The germline gives CDR1 SGDLS, CDR2 YYNGEE. The DNA for the CDR3 is TGTGCCAGCAGCGTAGCAGGGGGCCCTGAAGCTTTCTTT. Protein: CASSVAGGPEAFF. Looking up the rest from reference TRBV9 and TRBJ1-1 gives the full variable domain: DSGVTQTPKHLITATGQRVTLRCSPRSGDLSVYWYQQSLDQGLQFLIQYYNGEERAKGNILERFSAQQFPDLHSELNLSSLELGDSALYFCASSVAGGPEAFFGQGTRLTVV.

This chain joins TRBV6-2 or TRBV6-3 and TRBJ2-5; possible D gene TRBD2, 7 bases. V was trimmed by 7 bases and J by 7 bases, leaving 25 bases between them. CDR1 MNHEY and CDR2 SVGEGT come from the germline V gene. This CDR3 has 16 residues. This CDR3 is CASIQRGGGPPGTQYF. CDR3 DNA: TGTGCCAGCATTCAACGAGGGGGGGGTCCACCAGGGACCCAGTACTTC.